Reported below is one T cell receptor beta chain. Its antigen is as yet unknown. The data were obtained in a study of siplizumab effects on memory and regulatory T cells. Broader study findings: No assignable naive or memory phenotype existed for roughly 75-96% of proliferating CD4+ or CD8+ clones. Where siplizumab was present, mappable alloreactive CD4+ clones averaged approximately 70% Treg-derived, compared with 25% to 30% in controls. The study found that siplizumab significantly reduced alloreactive sequences traceable to unstimulated CD4+ memory cells. The study found naive T cells seemingly more diverse than memory cells and seemingly major alloresponse contributors.

Libraries were prepared by immunoSEQ multiplex PCR; TCRdb keeps only in-frame clonotypes and omits some of them. This table has about 100,000 clones, 90% to 95% appearing once. The TCR originated in a human donor in good health. The specimen was Tregs sorted from blood.

The CDR3 nucleotides are TGCGCCAGCAGTGCCCCGGGACTAGCGGGAGAGAATGAGCAGTTCTTC. It specifies CASSAPGLAGENEQFF. The chain couples TRBV10-1 to TRBJ2-1; 14 bases agree with TRBD2. The V gene's germline CDR1 is WNHNN and CDR2 SYGVQD (reference sequence). The trim removed 4 bases at V and 7 bases at J, leaving 6 bases unmatched. The CDR3 consists of 16 residues.